One sample yielded the 8 T cell receptor beta chains listed below, sequenced in a study of T cell responses to AZD1222 COVID-19 vaccine. This table comes from immunoSEQ multiplex PCR, and its TCRdb copy is limited to in-frame clones, with some not included. The sample yields about 120,000 clones, roughly 86% seen once. Sequencing used peripheral blood, obtained 28 days after the second AZD1222 dose. These receptors came from an adult who received the AZD1222 COVID-19 vaccine.

V is TRBV9 and J is TRBJ2-1; the D is unclear. The germline V gene encodes CDR1 SGDLS and CDR2 YYNGEE. Trimming cost V 1 base and J 4 bases, with 15 bases left between them. The CDR3 has 16 residues. CDR3 bases: TGTGCCAGCAGCGTACGACGCGTGACAAAATACAATGAGCAGTTCTTC. It yields the protein CASSVRRVTKYNEQFF.

CDR3 DNA: TGTGCCAGCAGCTTAGTAGGGGAAACCTACGAGCAGTACTTC. It yields the protein CASSLVGETYEQYF. The chain recombines TRBV7-8 with TRBJ2-7; a possible D gene is TRBD1 (5 bases). From germline, CDR1 is SGHVS and CDR2 FQNEAQ. Trimming shortened V by 1 base and J by 2 bases, and 9 bases separated the two germline ends. This CDR3 spans 14 amino acids.

J is TRBJ2-7 and V is TRBV6-5; no definite D call. The CDR3 has 14 residues. Trimming left V 2 bases short and J 0 bases short, with 8 bases between. Germline lookup yields CDR1 MNHEY and CDR2 SVGAGI. The CDR3 protein is CASSYGAPSYEQYF. In DNA, the CDR3 is TGTGCCAGCAGTTACGGCGCCCCCTCCTACGAGCAGTACTTC.

The chain combines TRBV7-2 with TRBJ1-6; the D gene is possibly TRBD1 (6 bases). Per the germline V gene, CDR1 is SGHTA and CDR2 is FQGNSA. This CDR3 has 15 amino acids. V was shortened by 5 bases and J by 8 bases, with 16 bases between the two germline ends. The CDR3 loop is CASSARRDTYSPLHF. For the CDR3, the DNA is TGTGCCAGCAGCGCCCGGCGGGACACTTATTCACCCCTCCACTTT.

V usage is TRBV4-1 and J usage is TRBJ2-7; no clear D gene. The V end was cut by 0 bases, the J end by 1 base, with 10 bases between. This CDR3 is built from 15 residues. CDR1 and CDR2 (germline): MGHRA, YSYEKL. The CDR3 loop is CASSQEEALSYEQYF. DNA of the CDR3: TGCGCCAGCAGCCAAGAGGAAGCCCTTTCCTACGAGCAGTACTTC.

The chain has TRBV28 and TRBJ1-5; 10 nucleotides agree with TRBD1. Trimming cost V 5 bases and J 5 bases; bases outside gene matches: 6. Germline assignment: CDR1 MDHEN and CDR2 SYDVKM. This CDR3 has 15 residues. The CDR3 loop is CASSVYGQGDQPQHF. CDR3 nucleotide sequence: TGTGCCAGCAGTGTATATGGACAGGGGGATCAGCCCCAGCATTTT. Filled out from reference TRBV28 and TRBJ1-5, the complete variable domain reads DVKVTQSSRYLVKRTGEKVFLECVQDMDHENMFWYRQDPGLGLRLIYFSYDVKMKEKGDIPEGYSVSREKKERFSLILESASTNQTSMYLCASSVYGQGDQPQHFGDGTRLSIL.

The chain uses TRBV27 and TRBJ2-3; TRBD1 aligns across 7 bases. Germline assignment: CDR1 MNHEY and CDR2 SMNVEV (reference sequence). The CDR3 has 14 amino acids. V lost 2 bases and J lost 6; bases outside the gene matches: 5. The CDR3 DNA reads as TGTGCCAGCAGTTTAACAGGGGCCTACGATACGCAGTATTTT. The encoded protein is CASSLTGAYDTQYF.

J is TRBJ2-2 and V is TRBV9; possible D gene TRBD1, 5 bases. The CDR3 is made up of 13 amino acids. Trimming took off 2 bases at V and 5 bases at J, with 7 bases between the two ends. The germline V gene encodes CDR1 SGDLS and CDR2 YYNGEE. Here the CDR3 reads CASSVAGTGELFF. The CDR3 nucleotides are TGTGCCAGCAGCGTCGCAGGGACCGGGGAGCTGTTTTTT.